Listed here are 11 T cell receptor beta chains from one sample, sequenced in a study of blood T cell repertoires in COVID-19. Libraries were prepared by immunoSEQ multiplex PCR; TCRdb keeps only in-frame clonotypes and omits some of them. The table has 120,000 to 150,000 clones, approximately 88% seen once. Sequenced input: PBMCs or T cells enriched from blood (not recorded which). The receptors stem from a man between 40 and 49 years old with acute COVID-19.

The chain carries TRBV5-8 and TRBJ1-6, with TRBD1 identical over 9 bases. V shed 4 bases, J shed 10 bases, and the junction held 9 bases outside the gene matches. The CDR3 runs to 15 residues. Germline lookup yields CDR1 SGHTS and CDR2 YDEGEE. The CDR3 spells CASSLGQGFRSPLHF. The CDR3, as DNA: TGTGCCAGCAGCCTGGGACAGGGTTTTAGGTCACCCCTCCACTTT.

V and J are TRBV23-1 and TRBJ1-2; D is unresolved. TRBV23-1 counts as an open reading frame of uncertain function. V gave up 4 bases and J gave up 13 bases, with 16 bases separating them. The CDR3 length is 12 residues. The CDR3 loop is CASSPLGAGVTF. The DNA of the CDR3 is TGCGCCAGCAGTCCCCTTGGAGCGGGCGTCACCTTC.

CDR3 coding DNA: TGTGCCAGCAATGTAGCGGGAGGGGTTTTGGATACGCAGTATTTT. Translation: CASNVAGGVLDTQYF. The chain has TRBV28 and TRBJ2-3; 11 nucleotides agree with TRBD2. Germline trimming cut 7 bases from V and 6 bases from J; bases unmatched to any gene: 9. Germline V gene sequence: CDR1 MDHEN, CDR2 SYDVKM. The CDR3 has 15 amino acids.

V usage is TRBV30 and J usage is TRBJ2-1; 8 bases map to TRBD1. The CDR3 runs to 16 residues. Trimming removed 5 bases from V and 0 bases from J; junction bases left unmatched: 9. Germline lookup yields CDR1 GTSNPN and CDR2 SVGIG (reference sequence). For the CDR3, the DNA is TGTGCCTGGGGCTTGGGGGACAGGAGCTCCTACAATGAGCAGTTCTTC. Its protein product is CAWGLGDRSSYNEQFF.

V usage is TRBV15 and J usage is TRBJ1-4; the D is unclear. The CDR3 loop spans 15 amino acids. The V end was cut by 0 bases, the J end by 2 bases, with 7 bases between. Looked up from germline, CDR1 is LNHNV and CDR2 is YYDKDF (reference sequence). The CDR3 sequence is CATSRDTRTNEKLFF. CDR3 DNA sequence: TGTGCCACCAGCAGAGATACGCGCACTAATGAAAAACTGTTTTTT.

This clone was found a few times. This sequence joins TRBV27 and TRBJ2-5; 7 nucleotides align to TRBD2. Per the germline V gene, CDR1 is MNHEY and CDR2 is SMNVEV (reference sequence). The junction had 14 bases not matched to a gene; V was cut back by 6 bases and J by 4 bases. The CDR3 is made up of 16 amino acids. CDR3 nucleotides: TGTGCCAGCAGCCTCCTGGGGGAGGGAGGGGCAGAGACCCAGTACTTC. Residues: CASSLLGEGGAETQYF.

The V gene is TRBV28, the J gene TRBJ1-4, with 7 bases matching TRBD1. This CDR3 is 15 amino acids long. The germline gives CDR1 MDHEN, CDR2 SYDVKM. The V and J ends lost 4 bases and 8 bases, in that order; junction bases with no gene match: 10. CDR3 residues: CASSYGTDGNEKLFF. The CDR3 DNA follows: TGTGCCAGCAGTTATGGGACAGATGGTAACGAAAAACTGTTTTTT.

The V call is TRBV6-5, the J call TRBJ2-1; D gene unclear. Germline CDR1 is MNHEY and CDR2 is SVGAGI. Trimming stripped 5 bases from V and 10 bases from J, with 9 bases between. The CDR3 has 11 amino acids. The CDR3 reads CASSSLREQFF. The DNA for the CDR3 is TGTGCCAGCAGTAGCTTGAGAGAGCAGTTCTTC.

This clone was seen only once. This rearrangement joins TRBV4-3 to TRBJ1-2, with 8 bases identical to TRBD1. Germline-derived CDR1 and CDR2 are LGHNA and YSLEER. J was trimmed by 8 bases and V by 3 bases; bases with no gene match: 8. CDR3 length: 14 residues. This chain's CDR3 is CASSHRTGGAGYTF. CDR3 nucleotides: TGCGCCAGCAGCCACCGAACAGGGGGTGCCGGCTACACCTTC.

The rearrangement uses TRBV10-2 and TRBJ1-6, with unresolved D. CDR1 WSHSY and CDR2 SAAADI come from the germline V gene. The CDR3 is made up of 15 amino acids. Deletions cut 0 bases from V and 1 base from J, with 4 bases between. This chain's CDR3 is CASSESTSYNSPLHF. DNA of the CDR3: TGCGCCAGCAGTGAGTCGACTTCCTATAATTCACCCCTCCACTTT.

The rearrangement joins TRBV3-1 (or the pseudogene TRBV3-2) to TRBJ2-7, with 7 bases aligning to TRBD1. V dropped 4 bases and J dropped 3; count of bases not matched to a gene: 9. This CDR3 spans 15 amino acids. Germline CDR1 and CDR2: LGHDT and YNNKEL (reference sequence). The CDR3 DNA reads TGTGCCAGCAGCCCTCAAGGGAACAGGGGCTACGAGCAGTACTTC. It translates to CASSPQGNRGYEQYF.